This T cell receptor beta chain is from a study of memory B cells and T cells in multiple sclerosis. A note on this clone: Its antigen remains unknown.

Sequencing was performed with immunoSEQ multiplex PCR; in TCRdb, only in-frame clones are kept and a portion is missing. Here the sample spans under 50,000 clones, roughly 82% being singletons. Per germline, CDR1 MNHNY and CDR2 SVGAGI (reference sequence). This CDR3 contains 14 residues. V was trimmed by 4 bases and J by 8 bases, leaving 14 bases between them. CFSE-dim autoproliferating and CFSE-high non-proliferating T cells from unstimulated culture were sequenced separately. Replicate wells were pooled after 7 days of stimulus-free culture of roughly 5x10^7 CFSE-labeled PBMCs. The PBMCs received 0.45 to 0.55 uM CFSE and serum-free culture with no added stimuli.

The material sequenced was PBMCs from blood kept in culture. The receptor comes from a human donor with multiple sclerosis. V usage is TRBV6-6 and J usage is TRBJ1-4; D gene unclear. CDR3 DNA: TGTGCCAGCAGTTGGGGATCTAGGGAGGAAAAACTGTTTTTT. Translated: CASSWGSREEKLFF.